Listed below are T cell receptor beta chains from one sample, sequenced in a study of technical replicates of blood from several donors. The data were produced by immunoSEQ multiplex PCR, yet TCRdb's version contains in-frame clones alone and is incomplete. The sample has nearly 80,000 clones, 85% to 95% seen once. Sequencing was done on a sample of T cells isolated from PBMCs. These TCRs come from a human donor in good health. Each CDR3 is given with its conserved first and last residue. The D gene is left open where the match is weak. Some rows mark clone size as missing; the rest say once, few, many or name a class of expanded clone.

TRBV27	once	TRBJ2-5	NA	TGTGCCAGCAGAACAGGGACACAAGAGACCCAGTACTTC	CASRTGTQETQYF
TRBV7-2	NA	TRBJ2-4	TRBD1	TGTGCCAGCAGCGCTAGACAGGGTTGGGTTTCCAAAAACATTCAGTACTTC	CASSARQGWVSKNIQYF
TRBV6-5	NA	TRBJ1-2	TRBD1	TGTGCCAGCAGTTATTCGGGACAGATCTATGGCTACACCTTC	CASSYSGQIYGYTF
TRBV19	NA	TRBJ2-7	NA	TGTGCCAGTAGTATCCTCCAGGGGTCCTACGAGCAGTACTTC	CASSILQGSYEQYF
TRBV6-1	NA	TRBJ1-5	NA	TGTGCCAGCAGTGAAGAAGCGGGGGTAGGACAGCCCCAGCATTTT	CASSEEAGVGQPQHF
TRBV2	once	TRBJ1-1	NA	TGTGCCAGCAGTGACAGGAAATTCAACACTGAAGCTTTCTTT	CASSDRKFNTEAFF
TRBV11-2	NA	TRBJ2-1	NA	TGTGCCAGCAGCTTGGGCGGGACCGGCTACAATGAGCAGTTCTTC	CASSLGGTGYNEQFF
TRBV11-2	once	TRBJ2-5	NA	TGTGCCAGCAGCTTAGACAGGGCAAGTAAGGAGACCCAGTACTTC	CASSLDRASKETQYF
TRBV2	NA	TRBJ2-7	TRBD2	TGTGCCAGCAGTGAGACCTGGGGGGGACCCTACGAGCAGTACTTC	CASSETWGGPYEQYF
TRBV7-9	NA	TRBJ2-6	NA	TGTGCCAGCAGCTTATCGGGATCTGGGGCCAACGTCCTGACTTTC	CASSLSGSGANVLTF
TRBV27	few	TRBJ1-1	NA	TGTGCCAGCAGTTTGAACCTAAGCCCCACTGAAGCTTTCTTT	CASSLNLSPTEAFF
TRBV4-1	NA	TRBJ1-1	NA	TGCGCCAGCAGCCAACGTCGCACTGAAGCTTTCTTT	CASSQRRTEAFF
TRBV2	NA	TRBJ2-2	NA	TGTGCCAGCACCCCCGATCAGGGAACCGGGGAGCTGTTTTTT	CASTPDQGTGELFF
TRBV2	NA	TRBJ2-6	NA	TGTGCCAGCAGTGATGAGGTTCTTCCCTCTGGGGCCAACGTCCTGACTTTC	CASSDEVLPSGANVLTF
TRBV5-1	NA	TRBJ2-3	NA	TGCGCCAGCGGGCCGGGGATGGATACGCAGTATTTT	CASGPGMDTQYF
TRBV18	NA	TRBJ1-2	NA	TGTGCCAGCTCACCGCCAGGGGACTATGGCTACACCTTC	CASSPPGDYGYTF
TRBV5-3	NA	TRBJ2-3	NA	TGTGTCTCTAGCGCCTATATAACAGATACGCAGTATTTT	CVSSAYITDTQYF
TRBV5-6	NA	TRBJ1-1	NA	TGTGCCAGCAGTCCCCTGGGGGCGCAGACTGAAGCTTTCTTT	CASSPLGAQTEAFF
TRBV4-3	NA	TRBJ2-1	TRBD2	TGCGCCAGCAGCCAAGGGCTAGCGGGAGGGCTCTACAATGAGCAGTTCTTC	CASSQGLAGGLYNEQFF
TRBV10-1	NA	TRBJ2-7	NA	TGCGCCAGCAACCTACGGCCTCGCGGCGAGCAGTACTTC	CASNLRPRGEQYF
TRBV7-2	NA	TRBJ2-2	NA	TGTGCCAGCAGCTTAGTACCTGGCTCAAACACCGGGGAGCTGTTTTTT	CASSLVPGSNTGELFF
TRBV28	once	TRBJ2-7	NA	TGTGCCAGCAGTGACTACCACGAGCAGTACTTC	CASSDYHEQYF
TRBV11-2	once	TRBJ2-7	TRBD2	TGTGCCAGCAGCCTTCGACTAGCGGGAGTAGGGGAGCAGTACTTC	CASSLRLAGVGEQYF
TRBV30	NA	TRBJ1-4	TRBD1	TGTGCCTGGAGTGTACAGGGGGCTGAAAAACTGTTTTTT	CAWSVQGAEKLFF
TRBV6-6	NA	TRBJ1-2	TRBD1	TGTGCCAGCAGTTACCTCGGGACAGGGAAAGGCTACACCTTC	CASSYLGTGKGYTF
TRBV5-1	once	TRBJ2-7	TRBD2	TGCGCCAGCAGCGGAGGCGGGAGTTACGAGCAGTACTTC	CASSGGGSYEQYF
TRBV5-6	NA	TRBJ1-1	NA	TGTGCCAGCAGCTTCGTAACAGGGATCCCTGAAGCTTTCTTT	CASSFVTGIPEAFF
TRBV14	NA	TRBJ1-4	TRBD1	TGTGCCAGCAGCCAGACACCGGGACAGGGGTCTGGAAAACTGTTTTTT	CASSQTPGQGSGKLFF
TRBV5-1	NA	TRBJ2-1	TRBD2	TGCGCCAGCAGCCCAATGGTTCTAGCGGGGACTTCCTACAATGAGCAGTTCTTC	CASSPMVLAGTSYNEQFF
TRBV28	once	TRBJ1-2	TRBD1	TGTGCCAGCAGTACGACACTGACACCGGGACAGCTCAAGGGCTACACCTTC	CASSTTLTPGQLKGYTF
TRBV5-8	NA	TRBJ2-7	NA	TGTGCCAGCAGCTTCCAACAGGCGATTTTGGCCTACGAGCAGTACTTC	CASSFQQAILAYEQYF
TRBV7-2	NA	TRBJ1-1	NA	TGTGCCAGCAGGGTACAGAACACTGAAGCTTTCTTT	CASRVQNTEAFF
TRBV18	NA	TRBJ1-2	TRBD1	TGTGCCAGCTCACCCCAAGGACAGGGCTCTAACTATGGCTACACCTTC	CASSPQGQGSNYGYTF
TRBV28	NA	TRBJ2-7	NA	TGTGCCAGCATACCCCGGGGGACGGAGACTTACGAGCAGTACTTC	CASIPRGTETYEQYF
TRBV6-5	NA	TRBJ2-7	NA	TGTGCCAGCAGTTCTGGGGGAGGAAGCGAGCAGTACTTC	CASSSGGGSEQYF
TRBV7-6	NA	TRBJ2-7	TRBD1	TGTGCCAGCAGCTTAGGACAGGGGGGGACCTACGAGCAGTACTTC	CASSLGQGGTYEQYF
TRBV9	NA	TRBJ2-1	TRBD2	TGTGCCAGCAGCGCCCTAGCGGGAGGTCGAAATGAGCAGTTCTTC	CASSALAGGRNEQFF
TRBV5-4	NA	TRBJ1-1	NA	TGTGCCAGCAGCATCCGGGAAGGGAACACTGAAGCTTTCTTT	CASSIREGNTEAFF
TRBV11-2	NA	TRBJ1-2	NA	TGTGCCAGCAGCACCCCCCGGACGGGAAACTATGGCTACACCTTC	CASSTPRTGNYGYTF
TRBV7-9	NA	TRBJ1-2	NA	TGTGCCAGCAGCTCGACAATACAAGATAATGGCTACACCTTC	CASSSTIQDNGYTF
TRBV19	NA	TRBJ2-2	TRBD1	TGTGCCAGTAGGGTGACAGGGGGCCTCGGGGAGCTGTTTTTT	CASRVTGGLGELFF
TRBV11-2	NA	TRBJ2-5	NA	TGTGCCAGCAGCCCCTTTTCTTTGGAGACCCAGTACTTC	CASSPFSLETQYF
TRBV28	NA	TRBJ2-7	NA	TGTGCCAGCAGTCTAGCGTACGAGCAGTACTTC	CASSLAYEQYF
TRBV29-1	NA	TRBJ2-1	NA	TGCAGCGTTGAACAAGGGGTGTACAATGAGCAGTTCTTC	CSVEQGVYNEQFF
TRBV5-1	NA	TRBJ1-5	NA	TGCGCCAGCAGCAGCGTTGGCAATCAGCCCCAGCATTTT	CASSSVGNQPQHF
TRBV11-3	NA	TRBJ2-7	TRBD2	TGTGCCAGCAGCTTGGGGCTGCGGGAGTTGGAATACGAGCAGTACTTC	CASSLGLRELEYEQYF
TRBV23-1	once	TRBJ2-2	TRBD1	TGCGCCAGCAGGGACAGGAGAACCGGGGAGCTGTTTTTT	CASRDRRTGELFF
TRBV19	NA	TRBJ1-5	NA	TGTGCCAGTAGGAAGACAGTGTTCAACAATCAGCCCCAGCATTTT	CASRKTVFNNQPQHF
TRBV18	NA	TRBJ1-2	NA	TGTGCCAGCTCACCTCAAGGAGGTTATGGCTACACCTTC	CASSPQGGYGYTF
TRBV10-3	NA	TRBJ2-7	NA	TGTGCCATCACTCCGATTAGGGGATCCTACGAGCAGTACTTC	CAITPIRGSYEQYF
TRBV7-3	NA	TRBJ2-7	TRBD2	TGTGCCAGCAGTTGGGGGGGAGGGGCTTCCGAGCAGTACTTC	CASSWGGGASEQYF
TRBV19	NA	TRBJ2-2	TRBD2	TGTGCCAGTACGAAAATGACTAGCGCGAACACCGGGGAGCTGTTTTTT	CASTKMTSANTGELFF
TRBV6-5	NA	TRBJ1-1	NA	TGTGCCAGCAGTTACTCTCTAGGGGTAGGGACTGAAGCTTTCTTT	CASSYSLGVGTEAFF
TRBV29-1	NA	TRBJ2-7	NA	TGCAGCGTTGACGCCGGGGCAGGGGCGGACGAGCAGTACTTC	CSVDAGAGADEQYF
TRBV6-5	once	TRBJ2-7	TRBD1	TGTGCCAGCAAGGGACAGGAATTCTACGAGCAGTACTTC	CASKGQEFYEQYF
TRBV4-3	once	TRBJ2-2	TRBD2	TGCGCCAGCAGCCAAGAATCACTAGCGGGGGGGTACGGGGAGCTGTTTTTT	CASSQESLAGGYGELFF
TRBV5-1	NA	TRBJ2-2	NA	TGCGCCAGCAGCCCTCGACAGAACACCGGGGAGCTGTTTTTT	CASSPRQNTGELFF
TRBV10-1	NA	TRBJ2-1	TRBD2	TGCGCCAGCACTGCTAGCGGGATAAAGGATGAGCAGTTCTTC	CASTASGIKDEQFF
TRBV14	NA	TRBJ2-7	NA	TGTGCCAGCAGCCACTTGGGGGGTTCCTACGAGCAGTACTTC	CASSHLGGSYEQYF
TRBV19	few	TRBJ2-2	NA	TGTGCCAGTGAACGAGCTAGTATAACCGGGGAGCTGTTTTTT	CASERASITGELFF